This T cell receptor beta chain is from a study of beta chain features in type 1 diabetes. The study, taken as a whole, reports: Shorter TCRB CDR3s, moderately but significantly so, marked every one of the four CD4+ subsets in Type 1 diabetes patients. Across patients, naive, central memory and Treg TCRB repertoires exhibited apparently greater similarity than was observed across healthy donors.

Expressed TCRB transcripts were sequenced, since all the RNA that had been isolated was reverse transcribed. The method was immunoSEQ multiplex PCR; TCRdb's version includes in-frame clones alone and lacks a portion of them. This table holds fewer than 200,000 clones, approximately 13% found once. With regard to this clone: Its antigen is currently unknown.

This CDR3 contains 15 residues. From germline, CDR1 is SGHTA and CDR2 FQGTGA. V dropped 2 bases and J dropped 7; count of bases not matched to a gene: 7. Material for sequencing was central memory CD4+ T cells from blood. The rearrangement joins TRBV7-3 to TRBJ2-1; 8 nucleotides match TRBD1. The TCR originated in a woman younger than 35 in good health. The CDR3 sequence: CASSLHRGALNEQFF. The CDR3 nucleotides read TGTGCCAGCAGCTTACACAGGGGGGCTCTGAATGAGCAGTTCTTC.